This is a list of T cell receptor beta chains from one sample in a study of T cells in Graves' hyperthyroidism and ophthalmopathy. MiXCR, applied by TCRdb to the multiplex PCR reads, yields one record per CDR3 protein. Of about half a million distinct CDR3 sequences detected, approximately 24% appear once; the ten largest clones hold around 11%. Specimen: blood. The receptors stem from a woman aged 25 to 39 with Graves' ophthalmopathy. CDR3s include the opening cysteine and the closing phenylalanine or tryptophan. Fields, in order: clone size, V gene, J gene, D gene, CDR3 length, CDR3 protein, CDR3 DNA. A D gene is named only where the DNA matches it firmly. A clone size is listed for some rows: how often the clone was seen (once, few, many), or a class if it is expanded.

many	TRBV28	TRBJ2-2	TRBD2	14	CASSFWGGGRELFF	TGTGCCAGCAGTTTTTGGGGGGGTGGCCGGGAGCTGTTTTTT
-	TRBV10-3	TRBJ2-7	-	12	CAISAHKGEQYF	TGTGCCATCAGTGCTCATAAGGGCGAGCAGTACTTC
-	TRBV27	TRBJ2-7	TRBD2	15	CASQGLAGSSYEQYF	TGTGCCAGCCAGGGACTAGCGGGAAGCTCCTACGAGCAGTACTTC
many	TRBV5-1	TRBJ2-2	-	14	CASSLDKITGELFF	TGCGCCAGCAGCTTGGACAAGATCACCGGGGAGCTGTTTTTT
-	TRBV6-1	TRBJ2-7	-	12	CASSERGVEQYF	TGTGCCAGCAGTGAAAGGGGCGTCGAGCAGTACTTC
many	TRBV12-3/TRBV12-4	TRBJ1-3	-	16	CASSPRLWRSGNTIYF	TGTGCCAGCAGTCCCCGACTGTGGCGCTCTGGAAACACCATATATTTT
few	TRBV6-5	TRBJ1-2	-	17	CASSYSALTRPNYGYTF	TGTGCCAGCAGTTACTCGGCGTTAACCAGGCCTAACTATGGCTACACCTTC
many	TRBV11-2	TRBJ1-1	-	14	CASSFNGGGSEAFF	TGTGCCAGCAGCTTCAATGGGGGCGGGTCTGAAGCTTTCTTT
many	TRBV20-1	TRBJ1-5	-	12	CSARRVNQPQHF	TGCAGTGCTAGAAGGGTGAATCAGCCCCAGCATTTT
many	TRBV7-3	TRBJ2-7	-	13	CASSSQNRAEQYF	TGTGCCAGCAGCTCCCAGAACAGGGCCGAGCAGTACTTC
many	TRBV18	TRBJ1-2	-	14	CASSPGTESYGYTF	TGTGCCAGCTCACCAGGGACTGAATCCTATGGCTACACCTTC
-	TRBV6-2/TRBV6-3	TRBJ1-2	TRBD1	13	CASSEGAVGGYTF	TGTGCCAGCAGCGAGGGGGCAGTTGGTGGCTACACCTTC
few	TRBV13	TRBJ2-7	-	16	CASSLSSDSPGHEQYF	TGTGCCAGCAGCTTATCTTCGGACTCCCCGGGCCACGAGCAGTACTTC
many	TRBV11-1	TRBJ2-2	-	17	CAREKRKGRSFTGELFF	TGTGCCAGAGAAAAACGAAAGGGTCGGTCCTTCACCGGGGAGCTGTTTTTT
-	TRBV20-1	TRBJ2-2	TRBD2	15	CSAGLAGGPVGELFF	TGCAGTGCTGGGCTAGCGGGAGGGCCCGTCGGGGAGCTGTTTTTT
-	TRBV11-3	TRBJ2-7	-	13	CASSPRGLDEQYF	TGTGCCAGCAGCCCCCGCGGGCTGGACGAGCAGTACTTC
-	TRBV27	TRBJ1-2	-	16	CASSLRRTGMDYGYTF	TGTGCCAGCAGTTTACGTCGAACAGGGATGGACTATGGCTACACCTTC
few	TRBV12-3/TRBV12-4	TRBJ1-2	TRBD1	13	CASSSGGRSGYTF	TGTGCCAGCAGTTCAGGGGGGAGGTCTGGCTACACCTTC
many	TRBV28	TRBJ1-2	-	15	CASTLRGVGPDGYTF	TGTGCCAGCACCCTCCGGGGGGTAGGGCCAGATGGCTACACCTTC
many	TRBV6-5	TRBJ2-7	-	15	CASSYTGSVGPEQYF	TGTGCCAGCAGTTACACAGGGTCTGTTGGGCCCGAGCAGTACTTC
many	TRBV20-1	TRBJ2-7	TRBD1	13	CSARDRGRYEQYF	TGCAGTGCTAGGGACAGGGGGCGCTACGAGCAGTACTTC
few	TRBV11-2	TRBJ2-7	-	13	CASGKLTLSEQYF	TGTGCCAGCGGCAAACTTACGTTAAGCGAGCAGTACTTC
many	TRBV6-2/TRBV6-3	TRBJ2-2	TRBD2	18	CASSYSTSGGENTGELFF	TGTGCCAGCAGTTACTCGACTAGCGGGGGTGAGAACACCGGGGAGCTGTTTTTT
many	TRBV5-1	TRBJ1-2	TRBD1	14	CASSLVQGGYGYTF	TGTGCCAGCAGCTTAGTACAGGGGGGCTATGGCTACACCTTC
many	TRBV12-3/TRBV12-4	TRBJ2-2	-	15	CASSLRPEKAGELFF	TGTGCCAGCAGTCTGCGCCCGGAGAAGGCCGGGGAGCTGTTTTTT
many	TRBV7-9	TRBJ2-7	-	14	CASSLEDGDYEQYF	TGTGCCAGCAGCTTAGAGGACGGAGACTACGAGCAGTACTTC
many	TRBV7-9	TRBJ1-2	-	13	CAKSEGPYYGYTF	TGTGCCAAGAGTGAGGGCCCCTACTATGGCTACACCTTC
few	TRBV14	TRBJ1-1	TRBD1	15	CASSQSRTGRTEAFF	TGTGCCAGCAGCCAGTCCCGGACAGGGAGGACTGAAGCTTTCTTT
many	TRBV12-3/TRBV12-4	TRBJ1-1	-	13	CASTMTGNTEAFF	TGTGCCAGCACTATGACAGGGAACACTGAAGCTTTCTTT
-	TRBV12-3/TRBV12-4	TRBJ2-7	-	14	CASSWGDAFSEQYF	TGTGCCAGCAGTTGGGGGGACGCCTTTTCCGAGCAGTACTTC
-	TRBV9	TRBJ2-2	-	14	CASSVDLRTGELFF	TGTGCCAGCAGCGTAGATCTCCGCACCGGGGAGCTGTTTTTT
-	TRBV18	TRBJ1-1	-	15	CASSPYDRVNTEAFF	TGTGCCAGCTCACCATATGACAGAGTGAACACTGAAGCTTTCTTT